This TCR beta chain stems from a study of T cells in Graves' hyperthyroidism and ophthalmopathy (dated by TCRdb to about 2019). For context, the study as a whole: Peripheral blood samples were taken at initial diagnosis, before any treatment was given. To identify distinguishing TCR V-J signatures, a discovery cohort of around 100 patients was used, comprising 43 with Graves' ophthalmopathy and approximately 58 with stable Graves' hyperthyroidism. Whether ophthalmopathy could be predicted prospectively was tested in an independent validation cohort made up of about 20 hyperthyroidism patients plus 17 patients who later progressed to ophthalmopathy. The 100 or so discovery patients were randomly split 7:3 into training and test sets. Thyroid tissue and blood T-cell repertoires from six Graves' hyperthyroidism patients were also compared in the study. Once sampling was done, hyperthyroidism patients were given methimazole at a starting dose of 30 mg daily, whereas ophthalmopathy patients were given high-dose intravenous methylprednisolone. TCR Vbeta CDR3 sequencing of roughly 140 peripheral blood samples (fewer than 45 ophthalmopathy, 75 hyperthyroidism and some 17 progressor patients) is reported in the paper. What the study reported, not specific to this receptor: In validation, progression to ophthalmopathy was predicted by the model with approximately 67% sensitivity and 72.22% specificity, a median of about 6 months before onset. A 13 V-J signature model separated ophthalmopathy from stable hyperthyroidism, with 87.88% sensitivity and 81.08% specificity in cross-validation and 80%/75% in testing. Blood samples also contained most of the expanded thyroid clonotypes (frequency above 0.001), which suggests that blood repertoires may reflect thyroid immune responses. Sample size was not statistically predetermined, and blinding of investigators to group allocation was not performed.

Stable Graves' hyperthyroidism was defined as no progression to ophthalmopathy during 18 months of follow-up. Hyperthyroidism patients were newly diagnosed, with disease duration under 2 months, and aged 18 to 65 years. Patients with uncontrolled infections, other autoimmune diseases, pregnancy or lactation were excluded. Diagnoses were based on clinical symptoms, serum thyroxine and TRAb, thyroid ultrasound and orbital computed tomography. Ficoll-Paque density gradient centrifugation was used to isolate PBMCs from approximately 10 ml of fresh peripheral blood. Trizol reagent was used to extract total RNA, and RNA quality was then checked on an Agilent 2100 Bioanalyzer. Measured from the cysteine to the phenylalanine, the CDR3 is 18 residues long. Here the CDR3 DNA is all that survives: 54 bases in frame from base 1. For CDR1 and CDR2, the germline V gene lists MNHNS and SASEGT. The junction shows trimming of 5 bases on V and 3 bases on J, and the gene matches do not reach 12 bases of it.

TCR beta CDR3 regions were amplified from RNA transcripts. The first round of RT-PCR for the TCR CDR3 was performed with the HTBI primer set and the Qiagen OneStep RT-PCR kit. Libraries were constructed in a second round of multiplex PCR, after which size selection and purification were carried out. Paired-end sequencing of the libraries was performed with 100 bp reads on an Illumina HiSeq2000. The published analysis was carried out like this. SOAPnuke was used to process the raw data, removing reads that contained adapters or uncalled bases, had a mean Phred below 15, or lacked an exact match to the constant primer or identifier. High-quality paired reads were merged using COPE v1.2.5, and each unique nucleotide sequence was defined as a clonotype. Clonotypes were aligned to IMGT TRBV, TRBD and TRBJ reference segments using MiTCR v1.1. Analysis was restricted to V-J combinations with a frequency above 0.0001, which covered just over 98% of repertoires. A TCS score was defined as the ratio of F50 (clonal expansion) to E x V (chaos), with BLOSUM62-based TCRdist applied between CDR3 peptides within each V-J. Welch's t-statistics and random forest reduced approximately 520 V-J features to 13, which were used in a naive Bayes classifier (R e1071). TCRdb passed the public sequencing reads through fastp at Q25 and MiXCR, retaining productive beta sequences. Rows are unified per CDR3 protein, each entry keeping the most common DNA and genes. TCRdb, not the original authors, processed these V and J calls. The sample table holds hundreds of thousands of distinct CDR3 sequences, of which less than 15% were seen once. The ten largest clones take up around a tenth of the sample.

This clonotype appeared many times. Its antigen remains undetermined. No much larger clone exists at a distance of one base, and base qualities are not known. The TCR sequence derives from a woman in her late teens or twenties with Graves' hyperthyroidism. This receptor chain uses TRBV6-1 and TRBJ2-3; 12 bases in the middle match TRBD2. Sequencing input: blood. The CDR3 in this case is CASSYWGGTSGGTDTQYF. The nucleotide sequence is TGTGCCAGCAGTTATTGGGGGGGCACTAGCGGGGGGACAGATACGCAGTATTTT.